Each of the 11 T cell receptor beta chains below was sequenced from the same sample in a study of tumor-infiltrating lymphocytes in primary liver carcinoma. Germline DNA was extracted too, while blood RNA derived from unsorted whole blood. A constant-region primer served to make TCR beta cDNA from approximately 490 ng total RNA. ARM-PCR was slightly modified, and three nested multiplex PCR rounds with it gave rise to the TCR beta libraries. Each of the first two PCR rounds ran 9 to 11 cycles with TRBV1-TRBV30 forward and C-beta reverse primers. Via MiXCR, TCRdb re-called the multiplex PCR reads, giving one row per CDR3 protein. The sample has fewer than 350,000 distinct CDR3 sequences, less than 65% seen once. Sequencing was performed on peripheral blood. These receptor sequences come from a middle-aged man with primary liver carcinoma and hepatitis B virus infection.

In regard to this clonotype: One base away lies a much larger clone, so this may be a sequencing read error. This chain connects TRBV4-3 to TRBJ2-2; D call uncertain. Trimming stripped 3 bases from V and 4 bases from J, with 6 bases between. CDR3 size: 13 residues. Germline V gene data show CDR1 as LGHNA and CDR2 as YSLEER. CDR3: CASSQGGTGELFF. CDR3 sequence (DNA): TGCGCCAGCAGCCAGGGTGGCACCGGGGAGCTGTTTTTT.

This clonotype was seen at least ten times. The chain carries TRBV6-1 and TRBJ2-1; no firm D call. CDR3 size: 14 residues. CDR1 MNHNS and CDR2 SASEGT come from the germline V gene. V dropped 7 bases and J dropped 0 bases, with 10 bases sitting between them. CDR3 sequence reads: CASIDARSYNEQFF. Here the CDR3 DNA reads TGTGCCAGCATCGACGCCCGCTCCTACAATGAGCAGTTCTTC.

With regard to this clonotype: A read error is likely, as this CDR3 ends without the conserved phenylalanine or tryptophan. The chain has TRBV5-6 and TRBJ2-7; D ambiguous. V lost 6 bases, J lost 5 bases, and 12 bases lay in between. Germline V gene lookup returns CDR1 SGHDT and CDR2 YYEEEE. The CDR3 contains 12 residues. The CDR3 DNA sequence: TGTGCCAGCAACCCTGGAAGAGACGAGCAGTACTTG. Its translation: CASNPGRDEQYL.

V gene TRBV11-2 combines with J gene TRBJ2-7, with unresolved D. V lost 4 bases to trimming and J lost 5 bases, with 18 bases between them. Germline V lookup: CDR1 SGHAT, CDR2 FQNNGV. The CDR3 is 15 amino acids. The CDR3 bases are TGTGCCAGCAGCTCTTCGGTACCACTTACGGACGAGCAGTACTTC. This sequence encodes CASSSSVPLTDEQYF.

As DNA, the CDR3 is TGTGCCAGCAGCTTGGCTGTGCGGATCAGCTCCTACAATGAGCAGTTCTTC. It codes for CASSLAVRISSYNEQFF. The chain uses TRBV5-4 and TRBJ2-1; no definite D call. The germline gives CDR1 SGHNT, CDR2 YYREEE (reference sequence). This CDR3 has 17 residues. V was cut by 0 bases and J by 0 bases, with 13 bases left in between.

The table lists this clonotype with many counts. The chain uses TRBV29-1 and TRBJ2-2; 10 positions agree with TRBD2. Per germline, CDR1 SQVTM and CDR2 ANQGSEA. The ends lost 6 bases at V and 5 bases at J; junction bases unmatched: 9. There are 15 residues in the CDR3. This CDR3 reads CSVSELAGRTGELFF. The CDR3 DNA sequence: TGCAGCGTGTCGGAACTAGCGGGAAGAACCGGGGAGCTGTTTTTT.

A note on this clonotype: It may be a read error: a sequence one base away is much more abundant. CDR3 DNA: TGTACCAGCAATCGAGCGAGGAGCGAGCAGTACTTC. It yields the protein CTSNRARSEQYF. The chain employs TRBV12-3 or TRBV12-4 and TRBJ2-7; D is undetermined. The CDR3 extends over 12 amino acids.

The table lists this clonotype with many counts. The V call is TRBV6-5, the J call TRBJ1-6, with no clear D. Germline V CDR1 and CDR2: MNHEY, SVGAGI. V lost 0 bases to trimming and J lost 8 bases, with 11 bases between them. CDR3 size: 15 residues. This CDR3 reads CASSYSRAIDSPLHF. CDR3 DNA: TGTGCCAGCAGTTACTCGAGGGCGATCGATTCACCCCTCCACTTT.

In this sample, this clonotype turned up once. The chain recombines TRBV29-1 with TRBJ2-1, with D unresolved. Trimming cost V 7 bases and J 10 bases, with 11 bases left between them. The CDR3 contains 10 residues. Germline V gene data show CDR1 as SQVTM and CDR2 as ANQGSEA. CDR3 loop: CSGSHSEQFF. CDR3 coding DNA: TGCAGCGGGTCCCACAGCGAGCAGTTCTTC.

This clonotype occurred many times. DNA for the CDR3: TGTGCCAGCAGCAATGGACAGGGATGGACAGATACGCAGTATTTT. Translation: CASSNGQGWTDTQYF. The chain recombines TRBV6-6 with TRBJ2-3; 8 nucleotides line up with TRBD1. V dropped 6 bases and J dropped 3; count of bases not matched to a gene: 8. This CDR3 is built from 15 residues. Germline V gives CDR1 MNHNY, CDR2 SVGAGI (reference sequence).

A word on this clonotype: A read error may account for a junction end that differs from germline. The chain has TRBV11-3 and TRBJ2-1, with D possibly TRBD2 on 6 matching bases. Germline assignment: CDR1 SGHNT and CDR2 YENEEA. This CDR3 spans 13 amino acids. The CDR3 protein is CVSSPGGSDEQFF. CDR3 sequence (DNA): TGTGTCAGCAGCCCTGGGGGGAGTGATGAGCAGTTCTTC. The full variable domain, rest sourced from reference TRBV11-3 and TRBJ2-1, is EAGVVQSPRYKIIEKKQPVAFWCNPISGHNTLYWYLQNLGQGPELLIRYENEEAVDDSQLPKDRFSAERLKGVDSTLKIQPAELGDSAVYLCVSSPGGSDEQFFGPGTRLTVL.